This TCR beta chain is from a study of blood T cell repertoires in COVID-19. Germline assignment: CDR1 LGHNA and CDR2 YSLEER. Trimming removed 1 base from V and 7 bases from J; junction bases left unmatched: 2. This CDR3 spans 14 amino acids. Clones were sequenced by immunoSEQ multiplex PCR, and TCRdb holds only the in-frame ones, with some missing. This sample carries hundreds of thousands of clones, just under 90% of them seen once, and the ten largest clones take roughly 0.25%. With regard to this clone: Other DNA sequences of this sample code for an identical CDR3.

The sequencing input was peripheral blood. The source is a woman aged 18-35 years with acute or convalescent COVID-19. The chain joins TRBV4-3 to TRBJ2-1, with TRBD2 matching over 9 bases. The CDR3: CASSQGAGGNEQFF. The CDR3 DNA sequence: TGCGCCAGCAGCCAAGGAGCGGGGGGAAATGAGCAGTTCTTC.